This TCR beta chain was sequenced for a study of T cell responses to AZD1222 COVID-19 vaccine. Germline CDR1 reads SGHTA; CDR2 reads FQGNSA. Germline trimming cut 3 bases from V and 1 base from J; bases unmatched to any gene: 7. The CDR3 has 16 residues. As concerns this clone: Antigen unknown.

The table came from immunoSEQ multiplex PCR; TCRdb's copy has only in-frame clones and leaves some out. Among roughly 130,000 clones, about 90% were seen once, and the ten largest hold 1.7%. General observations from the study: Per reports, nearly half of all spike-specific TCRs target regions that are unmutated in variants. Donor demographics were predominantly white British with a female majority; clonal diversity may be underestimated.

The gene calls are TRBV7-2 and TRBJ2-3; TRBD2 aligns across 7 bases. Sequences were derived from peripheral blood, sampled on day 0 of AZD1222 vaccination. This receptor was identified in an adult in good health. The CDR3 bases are TGTGCCAGCAGCTTTAATCCGGCGGGGGGCACAGATACGCAGTATTTT. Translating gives CASSFNPAGGTDTQYF.